The 8 T cell receptor beta chains given below trace back to one sample, sequenced in a study of technical replicates of blood from several donors. Produced via immunoSEQ multiplex PCR; TCRdb's table is partial and in-frame only. The table includes tens of thousands of clones, around 96% detected once. What was sequenced was T cells isolated from PBMCs. The origin of the receptors is a human donor in good health.

This CDR3 is CASSLVGAQYGYTF. The CDR3 bases are TGTGCCAGCAGCTTAGTGGGAGCGCAATATGGCTACACCTTC. The chain employs TRBV7-2 and TRBJ1-2; D is unclear. The CDR3 is made up of 14 amino acids. Germline CDR1 and CDR2: SGHTA and FQGNSA. V was pared by 1 base and J by 5 bases, with 11 bases between.

This chain joins TRBV28 and TRBJ1-5, with TRBD1 identical over 9 bases. V trimming: 4 bases; J trimming: 7 bases; junction bases outside the gene matches: 14. The CDR3 length is 17 residues. Germline V gene data show CDR1 as MDHEN and CDR2 as SYDVKM. CDR3 in amino acids: CASSWDREREERQPQHF. The CDR3 bases are TGTGCCAGCAGTTGGGACAGGGAAAGGGAGGAACGCCAGCCCCAGCATTTT.

V is TRBV27 and J is TRBJ1-5; D is uncertain. CDR3 length equals 14 residues. The germline gives CDR1 MNHEY, CDR2 SMNVEV (reference sequence). Trimming shortened V by 2 bases and J by 2 bases, and 7 bases separated the two germline ends. The CDR3 region is CASSLMRGNQPQHF. The CDR3 bases are TGTGCCAGCAGTTTAATGCGGGGCAATCAGCCCCAGCATTTT.

The chain employs TRBV9 and TRBJ2-1; 8 bases align to TRBD2. V was clipped by 2 bases and J by 3 bases; unmatched bases: 7. Germline lookup yields CDR1 SGDLS and CDR2 YYNGEE. The CDR3 runs 16 residues. This chain's CDR3 is CASSVSSGGFYNEQFF. The CDR3, as DNA: TGTGCCAGCAGCGTGTCATCGGGGGGGTTCTACAATGAGCAGTTCTTC.

The V call is TRBV6-5, the J call TRBJ2-1, with D perhaps matching TRBD2 (5 bases). In germline, CDR1 is MNHEY, CDR2 SVGAGI. The CDR3 runs 14 residues. The V end was cut by 2 bases, the J end by 4 bases, with 9 bases between. The CDR3 region is CASSYVGEYNEQFF. In DNA form, the CDR3 reads TGTGCCAGCAGTTACGTCGGGGAGTACAATGAGCAGTTCTTC.

The chain uses TRBV6-1 and TRBJ2-7, with no clear D. The V gene lost 4 bases and the J gene lost 2 bases, with 21 bases spanning the gap. Germline-derived CDR1 and CDR2 are MNHNS and SASEGT. The length of the CDR3 is 17 residues. The CDR3 spells CASSGPSLGFRTYEQYF. CDR3 nucleotides: TGTGCCAGCAGTGGCCCATCGCTGGGCTTTCGTACCTACGAGCAGTACTTC.

The chain recombines TRBV6-6 with TRBJ2-7, with 9 nucleotides matching TRBD2. The CDR3 is 14 amino acids. V shed 2 bases, J shed 7 bases, and the junction held 6 bases outside the gene matches. CDR1 MNHNY and CDR2 SVGAGI come from the germline V gene (reference sequence). The CDR3 DNA sequence: TGTGCCAGCAGTTACGAGCGGGAGGTTCTAGAGCAGTACTTC. Its protein is CASSYEREVLEQYF.

The chain is built from TRBV6-1 and TRBJ2-2; TRBD2 matches at 7 bases. CDR3 size: 16 residues. The V segment lost 1 base and the J segment 4 bases; nucleotides outside the gene matches: 6. Germline loops: CDR1 MNHNS, CDR2 SASEGT. CDR3 nucleotides: TGTGCCAGCAGTGAAGTTGACAGCGGGGTCACCGGGGAGCTGTTTTTT. Protein sequence: CASSEVDSGVTGELFF.